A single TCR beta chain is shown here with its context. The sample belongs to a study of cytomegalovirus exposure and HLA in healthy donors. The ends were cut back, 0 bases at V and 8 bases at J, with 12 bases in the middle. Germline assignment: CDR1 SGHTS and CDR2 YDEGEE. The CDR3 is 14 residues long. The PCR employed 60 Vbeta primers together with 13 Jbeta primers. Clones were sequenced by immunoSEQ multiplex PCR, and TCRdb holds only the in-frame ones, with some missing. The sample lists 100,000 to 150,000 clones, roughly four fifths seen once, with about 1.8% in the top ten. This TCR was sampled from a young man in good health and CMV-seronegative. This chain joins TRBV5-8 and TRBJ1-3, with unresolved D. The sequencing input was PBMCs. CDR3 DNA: TGTGCCAGCAGCTTGGGACCCGGGGTGGACACCATATATTTT. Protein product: CASSLGPGVDTIYF.